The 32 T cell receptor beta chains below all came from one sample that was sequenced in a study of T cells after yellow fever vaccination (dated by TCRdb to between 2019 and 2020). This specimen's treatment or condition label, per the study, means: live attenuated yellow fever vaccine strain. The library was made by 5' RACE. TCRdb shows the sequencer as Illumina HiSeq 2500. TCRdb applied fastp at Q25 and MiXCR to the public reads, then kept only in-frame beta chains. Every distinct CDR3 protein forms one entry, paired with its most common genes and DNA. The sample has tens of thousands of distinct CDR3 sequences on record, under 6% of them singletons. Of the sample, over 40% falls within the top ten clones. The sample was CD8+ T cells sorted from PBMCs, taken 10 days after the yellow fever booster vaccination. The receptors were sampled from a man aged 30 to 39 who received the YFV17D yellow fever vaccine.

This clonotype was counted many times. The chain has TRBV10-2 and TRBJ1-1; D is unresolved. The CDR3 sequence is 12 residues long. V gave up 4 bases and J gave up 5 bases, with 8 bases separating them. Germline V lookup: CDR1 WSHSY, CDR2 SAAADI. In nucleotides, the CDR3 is TGCGCCAGCAGTGCTGGGGTTACTGAAGCTTTCTTT. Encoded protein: CASSAGVTEAFF.

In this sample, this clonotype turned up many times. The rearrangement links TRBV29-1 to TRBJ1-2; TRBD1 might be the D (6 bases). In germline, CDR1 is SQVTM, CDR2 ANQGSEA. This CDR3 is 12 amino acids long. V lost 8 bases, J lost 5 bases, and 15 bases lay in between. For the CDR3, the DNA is TGCAGCTTCACCGAGGGGGTTTATGGCTACACCTTC. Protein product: CSFTEGVYGYTF.

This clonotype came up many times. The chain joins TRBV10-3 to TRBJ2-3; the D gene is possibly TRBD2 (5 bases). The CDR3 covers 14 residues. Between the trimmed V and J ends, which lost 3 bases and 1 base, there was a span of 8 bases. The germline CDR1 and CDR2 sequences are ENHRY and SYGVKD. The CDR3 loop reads CAISDLSGTDTQYF. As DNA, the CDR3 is TGTGCCATCAGTGACCTTAGCGGCACAGATACGCAGTATTTT.

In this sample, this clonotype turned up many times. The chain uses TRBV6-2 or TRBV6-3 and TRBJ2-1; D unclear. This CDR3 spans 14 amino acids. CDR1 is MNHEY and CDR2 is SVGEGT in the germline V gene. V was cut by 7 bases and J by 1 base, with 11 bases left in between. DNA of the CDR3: TGTGCCAGCACGGAACTGTCTTCCTACAATGAGCAGTTCTTC. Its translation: CASTELSSYNEQFF.

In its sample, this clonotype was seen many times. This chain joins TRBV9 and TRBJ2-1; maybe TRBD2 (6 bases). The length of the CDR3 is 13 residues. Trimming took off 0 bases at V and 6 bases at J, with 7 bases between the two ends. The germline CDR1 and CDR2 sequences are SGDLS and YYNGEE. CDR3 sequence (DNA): TGTGCCAGCAGCGTAGACGGGGGCAATGAGCAGTTCTTC. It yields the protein CASSVDGGNEQFF.

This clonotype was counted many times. In DNA form, the CDR3 reads TGTGCCAGCAGCCCTCCCTTCCGGGGACTAGGGGAGGGGCTAGATACGCAGTATTTT. Residues: CASSPPFRGLGEGLDTQYF. This sequence joins TRBV3-1 and TRBJ2-3; 8 bases line up with TRBD2. The junction had 20 bases not matched to a gene; V was cut back by 4 bases and J by 5 bases. The V gene's germline CDR1 is LGHDT and CDR2 YNNKEL (reference sequence). The length of the CDR3 is 19 residues.

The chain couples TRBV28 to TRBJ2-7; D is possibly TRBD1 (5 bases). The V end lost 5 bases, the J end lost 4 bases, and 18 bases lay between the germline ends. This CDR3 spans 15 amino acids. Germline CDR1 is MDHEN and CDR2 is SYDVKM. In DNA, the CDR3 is TGTGCCAGCAGTGACTCAGGGCTTTCATCGTACGAGCAGTACTTC. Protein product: CASSDSGLSSYEQYF.

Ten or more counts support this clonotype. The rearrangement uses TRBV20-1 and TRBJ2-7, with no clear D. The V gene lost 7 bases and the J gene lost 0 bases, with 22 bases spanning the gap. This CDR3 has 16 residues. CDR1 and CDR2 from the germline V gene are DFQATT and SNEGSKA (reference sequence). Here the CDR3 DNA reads TGCAGTGTAAACCCCATAAGGAGTGGTACCTCCTACGAGCAGTACTTC. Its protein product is CSVNPIRSGTSYEQYF.

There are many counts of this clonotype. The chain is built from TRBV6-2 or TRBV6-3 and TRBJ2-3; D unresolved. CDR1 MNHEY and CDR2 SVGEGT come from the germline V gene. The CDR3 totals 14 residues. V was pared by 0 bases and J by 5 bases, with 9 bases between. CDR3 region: CASSYSTVRDTQYF. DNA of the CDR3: TGTGCCAGCAGTTACTCGACGGTCCGAGATACGCAGTATTTT.

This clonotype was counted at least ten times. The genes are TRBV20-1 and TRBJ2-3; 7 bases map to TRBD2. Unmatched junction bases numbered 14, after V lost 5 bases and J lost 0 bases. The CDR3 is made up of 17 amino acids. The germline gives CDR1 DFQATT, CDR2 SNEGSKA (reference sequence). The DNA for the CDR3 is TGCAGTGCTTTAGGGAGGACTAGTCCCGTGAGCACAGATACGCAGTATTTT. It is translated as CSALGRTSPVSTDTQYF.

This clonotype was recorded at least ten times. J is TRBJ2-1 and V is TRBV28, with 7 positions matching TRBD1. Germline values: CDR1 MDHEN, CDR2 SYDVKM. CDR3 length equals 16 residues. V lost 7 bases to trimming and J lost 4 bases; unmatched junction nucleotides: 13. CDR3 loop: CASTTPGTELYNEQFF. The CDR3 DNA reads TGTGCCAGCACTACCCCCGGGACAGAACTTTACAATGAGCAGTTCTTC.

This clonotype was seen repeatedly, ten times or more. The CDR3 is CASSSRDLEQFF. CDR3 in DNA: TGTGCCAGCAGCTCCCGGGACCTTGAGCAGTTCTTC. The chain recombines TRBV5-5 with TRBJ2-1; D may be TRBD1 or TRBD2 (5 bases each). V was shortened by 3 bases and J by 9 bases, with 10 bases between the two germline ends. Germline V gene data show CDR1 as SGHKS and CDR2 as YYEKEE (reference sequence). CDR3 length: 12 residues.

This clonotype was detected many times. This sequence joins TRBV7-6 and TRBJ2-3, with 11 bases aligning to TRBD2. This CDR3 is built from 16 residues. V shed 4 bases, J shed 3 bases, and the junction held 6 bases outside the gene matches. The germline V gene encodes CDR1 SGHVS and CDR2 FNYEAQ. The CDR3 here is CASSSVSGGDTDTQYF. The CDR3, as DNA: TGTGCCAGCAGCTCCGTTAGCGGGGGGGATACAGATACGCAGTATTTT.

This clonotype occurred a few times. In nucleotides, the CDR3 is TGTGCCAGCGGCCCCTGGGCTAGCGGGAGCACAGATACGCAGTATTTT. Translated, it gives CASGPWASGSTDTQYF. The rearrangement joins TRBV4-2 to TRBJ2-3; 8 bases align to TRBD2. The CDR3 loop spans 16 amino acids. The V gene end was trimmed by 8 bases and the J gene end by 0 bases; junction bases not matched to a gene: 10. Germline CDR1 and CDR2: LGHNA and YNFKEQ.

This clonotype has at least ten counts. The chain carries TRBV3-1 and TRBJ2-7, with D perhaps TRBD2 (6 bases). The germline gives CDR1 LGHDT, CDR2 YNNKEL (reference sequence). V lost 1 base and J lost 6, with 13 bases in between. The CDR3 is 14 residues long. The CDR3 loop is CASSQGNAGSEQYF. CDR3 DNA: TGTGCCAGCAGCCAAGGAAACGCGGGGTCCGAGCAGTACTTC.

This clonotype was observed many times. The CDR3 sequence: CASSLVALAGTYEQYF. As DNA, the CDR3 is TGTGCCAGCAGCTTAGTTGCACTAGCGGGAACGTACGAGCAGTACTTC. The V gene is TRBV7-8, the J gene TRBJ2-7, with 10 bases lining up with TRBD2. Germline loops: CDR1 SGHVS, CDR2 FQNEAQ. V gave up 1 base and J gave up 4 bases; unmatched junction bases: 7. The CDR3 loop spans 16 amino acids.

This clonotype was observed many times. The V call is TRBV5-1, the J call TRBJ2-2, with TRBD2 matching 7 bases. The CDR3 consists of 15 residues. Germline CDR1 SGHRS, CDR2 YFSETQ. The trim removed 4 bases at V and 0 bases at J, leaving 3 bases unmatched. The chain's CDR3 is CASSAGTTNTGELFF. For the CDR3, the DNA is TGCGCCAGCAGCGCGGGGACTACGAACACCGGGGAGCTGTTTTTT. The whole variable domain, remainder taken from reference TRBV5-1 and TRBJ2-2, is KAGVTQTPRYLIKTRGQQVTLSCSPISGHRSVSWYQQTPGQGLQFLFEYFSETQRNKGNFPGRFSGRQFSNSRSEMNVSTLELGDSALYLCASSAGTTNTGELFFGEGSRLTVL.

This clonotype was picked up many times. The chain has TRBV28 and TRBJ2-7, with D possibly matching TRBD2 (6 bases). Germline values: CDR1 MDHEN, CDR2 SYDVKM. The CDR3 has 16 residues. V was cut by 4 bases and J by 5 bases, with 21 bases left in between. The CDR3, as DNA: TGTGCCAGCAGTTCTCTGTATAGCGGCGGAGGGGACGAGCAGTACTTC. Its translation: CASSSLYSGGGDEQYF.

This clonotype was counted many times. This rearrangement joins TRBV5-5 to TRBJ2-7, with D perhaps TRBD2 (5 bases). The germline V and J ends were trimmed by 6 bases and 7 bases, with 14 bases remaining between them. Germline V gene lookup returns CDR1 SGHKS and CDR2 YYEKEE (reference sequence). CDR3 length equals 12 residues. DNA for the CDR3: TGTGCCAGCATCTCTTGGTCGGGGGAGCAGTACTTC. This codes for CASISWSGEQYF.

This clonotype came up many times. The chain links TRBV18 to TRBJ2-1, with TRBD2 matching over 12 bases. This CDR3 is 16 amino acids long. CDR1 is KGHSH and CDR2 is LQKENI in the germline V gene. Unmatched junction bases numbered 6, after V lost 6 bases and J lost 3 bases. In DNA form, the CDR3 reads TGTGCCAGCTCTCCCTGGACTAGCGGGGACTACAATGAGCAGTTCTTC. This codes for CASSPWTSGDYNEQFF.

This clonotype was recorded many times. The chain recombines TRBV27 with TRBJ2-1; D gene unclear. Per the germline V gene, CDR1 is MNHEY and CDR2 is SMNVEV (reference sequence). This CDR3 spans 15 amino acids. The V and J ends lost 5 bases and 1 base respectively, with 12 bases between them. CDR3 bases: TGTGCCAGCAGTCCGCTCGATGAATCCTACAATGAGCAGTTCTTC. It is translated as CASSPLDESYNEQFF.

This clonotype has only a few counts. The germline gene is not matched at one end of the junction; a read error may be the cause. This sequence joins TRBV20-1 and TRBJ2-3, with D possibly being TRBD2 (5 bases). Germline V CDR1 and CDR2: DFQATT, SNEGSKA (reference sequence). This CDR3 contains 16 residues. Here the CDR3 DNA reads TGCTGTGCTAGTTCGGCGGAGGCGGATCTCACAGATACGCAGTATTTT. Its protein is CCASSAEADLTDTQYF.

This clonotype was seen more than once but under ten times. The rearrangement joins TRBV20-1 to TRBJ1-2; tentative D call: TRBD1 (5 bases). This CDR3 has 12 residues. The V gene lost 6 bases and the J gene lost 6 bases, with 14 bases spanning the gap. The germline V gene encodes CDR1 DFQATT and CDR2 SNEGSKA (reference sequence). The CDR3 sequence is CSASGGDDGYTF. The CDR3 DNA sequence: TGCAGTGCATCTGGGGGGGACGATGGCTACACCTTC.

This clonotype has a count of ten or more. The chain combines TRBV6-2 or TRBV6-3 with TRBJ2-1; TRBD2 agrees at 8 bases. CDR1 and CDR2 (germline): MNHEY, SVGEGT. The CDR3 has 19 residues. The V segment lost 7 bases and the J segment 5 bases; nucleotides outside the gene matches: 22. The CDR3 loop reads CASITSAFEEAGENNEQFF. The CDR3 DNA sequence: TGTGCCAGCATTACGAGCGCCTTTGAGGAAGCGGGAGAGAACAATGAGCAGTTCTTC.

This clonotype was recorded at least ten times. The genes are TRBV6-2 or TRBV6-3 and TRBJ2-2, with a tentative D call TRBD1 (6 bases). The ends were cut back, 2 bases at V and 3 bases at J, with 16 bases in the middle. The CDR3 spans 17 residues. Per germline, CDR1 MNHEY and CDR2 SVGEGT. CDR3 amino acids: CASSYVPRQVHTGELFF. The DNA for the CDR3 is TGTGCCAGCAGTTACGTGCCCCGACAGGTTCACACCGGGGAGCTGTTTTTT.

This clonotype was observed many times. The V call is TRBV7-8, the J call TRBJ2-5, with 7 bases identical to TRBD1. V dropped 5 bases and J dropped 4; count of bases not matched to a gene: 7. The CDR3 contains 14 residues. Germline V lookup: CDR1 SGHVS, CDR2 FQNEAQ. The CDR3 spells CASSQTGLGETQYF. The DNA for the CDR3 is TGTGCCAGCAGCCAGACAGGGCTAGGAGAGACCCAGTACTTC.

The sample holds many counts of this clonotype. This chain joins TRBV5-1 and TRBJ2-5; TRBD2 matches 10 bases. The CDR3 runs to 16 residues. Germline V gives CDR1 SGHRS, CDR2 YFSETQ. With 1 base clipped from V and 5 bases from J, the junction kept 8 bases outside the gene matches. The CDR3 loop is CASSLYQREGGETQYF. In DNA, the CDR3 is TGCGCCAGCAGCTTGTATCAGCGGGAGGGTGGTGAGACCCAGTACTTC.

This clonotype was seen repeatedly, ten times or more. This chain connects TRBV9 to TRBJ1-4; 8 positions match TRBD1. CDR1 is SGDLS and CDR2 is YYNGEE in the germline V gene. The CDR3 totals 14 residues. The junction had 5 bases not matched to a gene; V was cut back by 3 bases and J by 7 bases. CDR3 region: CASSATGAGEKLFF. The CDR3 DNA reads TGTGCCAGCAGCGCGACAGGGGCTGGTGAAAAACTGTTTTTT.

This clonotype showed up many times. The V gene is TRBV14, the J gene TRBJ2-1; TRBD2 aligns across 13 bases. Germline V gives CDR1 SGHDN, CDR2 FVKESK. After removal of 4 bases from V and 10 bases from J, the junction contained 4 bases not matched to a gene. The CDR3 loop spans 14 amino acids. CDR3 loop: CASSLGLAGREQFF. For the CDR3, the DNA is TGTGCCAGCAGCCTGGGACTAGCGGGACGCGAGCAGTTCTTC.

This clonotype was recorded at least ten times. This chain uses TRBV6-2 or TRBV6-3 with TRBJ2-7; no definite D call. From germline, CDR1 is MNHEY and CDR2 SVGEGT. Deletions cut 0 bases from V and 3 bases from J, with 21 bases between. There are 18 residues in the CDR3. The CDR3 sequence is CASSYSADGAHVSYEQYF. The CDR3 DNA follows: TGTGCCAGCAGTTACTCGGCCGACGGAGCGCACGTAAGCTACGAGCAGTACTTC.

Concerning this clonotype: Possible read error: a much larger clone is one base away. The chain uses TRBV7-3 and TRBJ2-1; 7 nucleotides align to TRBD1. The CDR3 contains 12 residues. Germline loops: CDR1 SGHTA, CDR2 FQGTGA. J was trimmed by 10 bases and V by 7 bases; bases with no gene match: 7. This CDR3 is CASITGVGEQFF. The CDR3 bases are TGTGCCAGCATCACAGGGGTTGGGGAGCAGTTCTTC. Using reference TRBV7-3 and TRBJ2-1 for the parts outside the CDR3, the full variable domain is GAGVSQTPSNKVTEKGKYVELRCDPISGHTALYWYRQSLGQGPEFLIYFQGTGAADDSGLPNDRFFAVRPEGSVSTLKIQRTERGDSAVYLCASITGVGEQFFGPGTRLTVL.

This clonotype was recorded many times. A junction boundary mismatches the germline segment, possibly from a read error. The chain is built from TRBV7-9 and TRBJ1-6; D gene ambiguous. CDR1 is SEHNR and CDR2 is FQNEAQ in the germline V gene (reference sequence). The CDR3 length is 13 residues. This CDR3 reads CSSSLGVNSPLHF. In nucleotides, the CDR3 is TGTTCCAGCAGCTTAGGAGTTAATTCACCCCTCCACTTT.